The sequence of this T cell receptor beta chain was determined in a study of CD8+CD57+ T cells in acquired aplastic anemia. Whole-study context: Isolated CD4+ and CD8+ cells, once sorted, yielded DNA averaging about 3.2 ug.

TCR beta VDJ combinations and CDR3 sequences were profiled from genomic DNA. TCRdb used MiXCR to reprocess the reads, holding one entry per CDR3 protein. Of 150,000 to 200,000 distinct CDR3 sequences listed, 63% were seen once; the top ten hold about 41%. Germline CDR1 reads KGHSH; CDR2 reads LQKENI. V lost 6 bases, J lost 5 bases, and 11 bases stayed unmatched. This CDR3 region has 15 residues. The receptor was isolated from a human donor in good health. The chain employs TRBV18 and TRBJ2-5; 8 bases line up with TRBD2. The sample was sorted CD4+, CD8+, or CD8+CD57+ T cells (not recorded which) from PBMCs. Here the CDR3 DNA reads TGTGCCAGCTCGCCCTCGGGACTAGTTTCGGAGACCCAGTACTTC. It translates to CASSPSGLVSETQYF. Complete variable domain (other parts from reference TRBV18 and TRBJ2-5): NAGVMQNPRHLVRRRGQEARLRCSPMKGHSHVYWYRQLPEEGLKFMVYLQKENIIDESGMPKERFSAEFPKEGPSILRIQQVVRGDSAAYFCASSPSGLVSETQYFGPGTRLLVL.